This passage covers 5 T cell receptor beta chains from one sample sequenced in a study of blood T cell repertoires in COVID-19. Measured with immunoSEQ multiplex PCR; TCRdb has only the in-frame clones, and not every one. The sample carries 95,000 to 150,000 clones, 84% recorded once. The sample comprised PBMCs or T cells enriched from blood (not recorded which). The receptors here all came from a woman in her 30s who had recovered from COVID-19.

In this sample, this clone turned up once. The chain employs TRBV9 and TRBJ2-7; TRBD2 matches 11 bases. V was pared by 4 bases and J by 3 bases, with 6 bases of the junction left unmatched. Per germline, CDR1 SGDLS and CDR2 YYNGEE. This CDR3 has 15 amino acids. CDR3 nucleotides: TGTGCCAGCAGCCCCACCGGGACTAGCGGCTACGAGCAGTACTTC. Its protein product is CASSPTGTSGYEQYF.

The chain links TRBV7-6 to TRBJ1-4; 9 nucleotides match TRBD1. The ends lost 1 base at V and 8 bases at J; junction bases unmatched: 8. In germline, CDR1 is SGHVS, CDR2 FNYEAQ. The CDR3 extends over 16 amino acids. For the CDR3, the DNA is TGTGCCAGCAGCTTAGGCTCCGGGACAGGGAGCGAAAAACTGTTTTTT. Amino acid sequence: CASSLGSGTGSEKLFF.

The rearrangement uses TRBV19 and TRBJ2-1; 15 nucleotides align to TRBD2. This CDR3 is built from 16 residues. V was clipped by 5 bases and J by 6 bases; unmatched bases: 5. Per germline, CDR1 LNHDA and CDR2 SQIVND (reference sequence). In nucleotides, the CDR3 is TGTGCCAGTAGTTCCCGGACTAGCGGGAGGGCCAATGAGCAGTTCTTC. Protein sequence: CASSSRTSGRANEQFF.

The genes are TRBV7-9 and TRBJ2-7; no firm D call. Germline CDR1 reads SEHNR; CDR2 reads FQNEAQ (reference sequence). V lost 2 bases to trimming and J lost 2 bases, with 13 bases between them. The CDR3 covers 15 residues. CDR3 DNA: TGTGCCAGCAGCTTAACGGCGGCGGCCGCCTACGAGCAGTACTTC. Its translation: CASSLTAAAAYEQYF.

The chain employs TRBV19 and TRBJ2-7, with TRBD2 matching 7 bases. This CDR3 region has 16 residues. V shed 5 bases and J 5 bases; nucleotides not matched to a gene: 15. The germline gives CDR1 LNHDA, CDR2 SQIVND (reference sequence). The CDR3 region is CASSPTPGRERDEQYF. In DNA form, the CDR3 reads TGTGCCAGTAGTCCTACCCCCGGGCGGGAGAGGGACGAGCAGTACTTC.